This passage covers 4 T cell receptor beta chains from one sample sequenced in a study of blood T cell repertoires in COVID-19. Generated by immunoSEQ multiplex PCR, the TCRdb table keeps only in-frame clones and is missing some. Of about 180,000 clones listed, around 84% are singletons. The sequencing sample was made of peripheral blood. The receptors were sampled from a man aged 60 to 75 with COVID-19, enrolled during active disease.

This chain joins TRBV2 and TRBJ2-1; 9 bases align to TRBD2. V lost 1 base to trimming and J lost 7 bases; unmatched junction nucleotides: 8. CDR1 is SNHLY and CDR2 is FYNNEI in the germline V gene. The CDR3 totals 16 residues. The CDR3 DNA sequence: TGTGCCAGCAGTGAAGTGGGCGGGGGGGCCAGGAATGAGCAGTTCTTC. Translated, it gives CASSEVGGGARNEQFF. The variable domain in full, completed from reference TRBV2 and TRBJ2-1, reads EPEVTQTPSHQVTQMGQEVILRCVPISNHLYFYWYRQILGQKVEFLVSFYNNEISEKSEIFDDQFSVERPDGSNFTLKIRSTKLEDSAMYFCASSEVGGGARNEQFFGPGTRLTVL.

This chain links TRBV7-2 with TRBJ1-1, with D possibly being TRBD1 (6 bases). CDR3 length: 15 residues. Per the germline V gene, CDR1 is SGHTA and CDR2 is FQGNSA. V was trimmed by 1 base and J by 2 bases, leaving 11 bases between them. The CDR3 nucleotides read TGTGCCAGCAGCTTAGGGGGGCCCTCAAACACTGAAGCTTTCTTT. Translated: CASSLGGPSNTEAFF.

The CDR3, as DNA: TGTGCCAGCAGTCCAGGGGTGAACACCATATATTTT. Translating it yields CASSPGVNTIYF. This chain connects TRBV12-3 or TRBV12-4 to TRBJ1-3; a weak D match, TRBD1 (6 bases). The CDR3 runs to 12 residues. The V end was cut by 5 bases, the J end by 7 bases, with 9 bases between.

The gene calls are TRBV11-2 and TRBJ1-2, with 9 nucleotides matching TRBD1. The CDR3 is made up of 12 amino acids. Germline V gene lookup returns CDR1 SGHAT and CDR2 FQNNGV. With V trimmed by 4 bases and J by 8 bases, 2 bases remained unmatched. As DNA, the CDR3 is TGTGCCAGCAGCTGGACAGGGGAAGGCTACACCTTC. Translated: CASSWTGEGYTF.